This TCR beta chain stems from a study of beta chain features in type 1 diabetes. Whole-study context: Patients and healthy donors were similar in age, gender and cell yields. The study's findings and limits: Diminished insertions and augmented deletions at VDJ junctions characterized type 1 diabetes patients. TCRB CDR3s were moderately but significantly shorter in Type 1 diabetes patients in all four CD4+ subsets. Within the patient group, naive, central memory and Treg TCRB repertoires appeared more similar to each other than within healthy donors.

A sort by CD45RO/CCR7/CD25/CD127/CD95/CD27 yielded CD4+ naive, central memory, regulatory and stem cell-like memory cells. Expressed TCRB transcripts were sequenced because the entire RNA isolate underwent reverse transcription. Method: immunoSEQ multiplex PCR; TCRdb's copy keeps in-frame clones and lacks some. The data show about 270,000 clones, with approximately 14% seen just once and roughly 0.018% held by the top ten. As regards this clone: Its antigen is not known.

The junction had 2 bases not matched to a gene; V was cut back by 1 base and J by 0 bases. The CDR3 has 17 amino acids. Germline V gives CDR1 SGHNT, CDR2 YENEEA. The specimen was naive CD4+ T cells from blood. The genes are TRBV11-3 and TRBJ2-6; 8 nucleotides agree with TRBD1. This TCR was sampled from a young man with type 1 diabetes. CDR3 in DNA: TGTGCCAGCAGCTTAGGACAGGGGAGCTCTGGGGCCAACGTCCTGACTTTC. It specifies CASSLGQGSSGANVLTF.